This T cell receptor (beta chain) comes out of a study of CD8+ T cells in alopecia areata. Across the study: At a dose of 5 to 10 mg twice daily, oral tofacitinib was given to treated patients.

Germline V gene sequence: CDR1 MNHEY, CDR2 SMNVEV (reference sequence). With 6 bases clipped from V and 2 bases from J, the junction kept 13 bases outside the gene matches. CDR3 length: 16 residues. RNA extraction and reverse transcription yielded cDNA as sequencing template. The data were produced by immunoSEQ multiplex PCR, yet TCRdb's version contains in-frame clones alone and is incomplete. The sample includes more than 200,000 clones, about two thirds of them seen just once. The source of this sequence is a human donor with alopecia areata. The chain uses TRBV27 and TRBJ2-7, with 7 bases lining up with TRBD1. Specimen: CD4+ T cells sorted from blood, collected at week 0. The DNA of the CDR3 is TGTGCCAGCAGCCCTGGGCGCAAGACAGGGACCTACGAGCAGTACTTC. Protein product: CASSPGRKTGTYEQYF.